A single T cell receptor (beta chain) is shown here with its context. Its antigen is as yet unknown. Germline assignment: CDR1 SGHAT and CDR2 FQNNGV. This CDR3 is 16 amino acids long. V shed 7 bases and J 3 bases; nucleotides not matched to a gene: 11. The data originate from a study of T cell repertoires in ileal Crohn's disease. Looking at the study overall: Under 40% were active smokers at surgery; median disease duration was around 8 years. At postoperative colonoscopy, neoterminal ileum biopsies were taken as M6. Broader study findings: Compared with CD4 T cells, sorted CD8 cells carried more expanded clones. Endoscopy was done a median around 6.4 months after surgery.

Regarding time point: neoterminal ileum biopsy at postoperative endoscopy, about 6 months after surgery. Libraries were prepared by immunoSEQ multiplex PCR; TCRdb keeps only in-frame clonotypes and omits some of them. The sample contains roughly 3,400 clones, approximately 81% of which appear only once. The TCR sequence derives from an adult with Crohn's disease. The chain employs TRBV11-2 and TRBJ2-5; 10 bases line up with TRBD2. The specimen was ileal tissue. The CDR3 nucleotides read TGTGCCAGCAAACTCAGCGGGAGGGCCTTAAAAGAGACCCAGTACTTC. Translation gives CASKLSGRALKETQYF.